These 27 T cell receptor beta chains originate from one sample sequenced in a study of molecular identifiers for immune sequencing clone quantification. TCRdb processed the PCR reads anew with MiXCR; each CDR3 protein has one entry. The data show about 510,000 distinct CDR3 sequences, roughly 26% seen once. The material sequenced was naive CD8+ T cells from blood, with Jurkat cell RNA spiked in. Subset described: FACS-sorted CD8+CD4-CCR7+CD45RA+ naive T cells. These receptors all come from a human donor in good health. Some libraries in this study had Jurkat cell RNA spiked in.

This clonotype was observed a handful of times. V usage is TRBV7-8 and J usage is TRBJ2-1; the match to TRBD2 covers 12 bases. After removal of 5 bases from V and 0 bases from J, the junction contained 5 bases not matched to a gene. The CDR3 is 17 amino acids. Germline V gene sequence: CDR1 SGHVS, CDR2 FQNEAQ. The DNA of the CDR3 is TGTGCCAGCAGCCCTACTAGCGGGGGGAGCTCCTACAATGAGCAGTTCTTC. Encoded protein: CASSPTSGGSSYNEQFF.

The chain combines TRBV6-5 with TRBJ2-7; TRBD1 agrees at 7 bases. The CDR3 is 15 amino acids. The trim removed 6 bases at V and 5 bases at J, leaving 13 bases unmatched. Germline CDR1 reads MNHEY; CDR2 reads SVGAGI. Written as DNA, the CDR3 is TGTGCCAGCAGCCGATGGGGACAGTCGCCCCACGAGCAGTACTTC. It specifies CASSRWGQSPHEQYF.

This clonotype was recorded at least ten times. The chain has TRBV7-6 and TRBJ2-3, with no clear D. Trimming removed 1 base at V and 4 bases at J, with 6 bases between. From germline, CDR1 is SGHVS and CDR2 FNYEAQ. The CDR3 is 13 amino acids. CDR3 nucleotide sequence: TGTGCCAGCAGCTTAGATCGGGCAGATACGCAGTATTTT. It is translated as CASSLDRADTQYF.

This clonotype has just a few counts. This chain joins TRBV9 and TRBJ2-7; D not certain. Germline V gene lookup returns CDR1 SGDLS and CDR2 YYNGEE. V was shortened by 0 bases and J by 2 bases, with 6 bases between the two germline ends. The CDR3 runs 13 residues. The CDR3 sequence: CASSVGPPYEQYF. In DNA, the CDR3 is TGTGCCAGCAGCGTAGGGCCCCCCTACGAGCAGTACTTC.

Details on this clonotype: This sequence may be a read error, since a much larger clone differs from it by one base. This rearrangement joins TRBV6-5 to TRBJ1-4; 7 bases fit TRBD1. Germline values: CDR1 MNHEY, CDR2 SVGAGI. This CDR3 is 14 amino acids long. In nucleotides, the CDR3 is TGTGCCAGCAGTTACAGAGGGGGCGCAGGAAAACCGTTTTTT. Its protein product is CASSYRGGAGKPFF.

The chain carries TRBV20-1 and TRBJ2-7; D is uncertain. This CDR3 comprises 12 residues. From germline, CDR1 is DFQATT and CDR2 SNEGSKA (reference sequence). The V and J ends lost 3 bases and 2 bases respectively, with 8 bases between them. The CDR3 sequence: CSASPGTYEQYF. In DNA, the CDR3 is TGCAGTGCTAGTCCGGGTACCTACGAGCAGTACTTC.

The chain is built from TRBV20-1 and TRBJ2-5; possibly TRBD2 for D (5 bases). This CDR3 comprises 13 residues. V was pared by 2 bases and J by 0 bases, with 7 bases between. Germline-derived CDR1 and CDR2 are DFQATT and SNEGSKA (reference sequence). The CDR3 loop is CSARSGYQETQYF. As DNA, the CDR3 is TGCAGTGCTAGAAGCGGTTACCAAGAGACCCAGTACTTC.

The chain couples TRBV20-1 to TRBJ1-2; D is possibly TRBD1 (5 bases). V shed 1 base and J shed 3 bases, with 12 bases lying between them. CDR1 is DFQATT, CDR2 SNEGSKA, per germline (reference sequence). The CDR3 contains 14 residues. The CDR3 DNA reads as TGCAGTGCTAGAGTTGGGACCGAGGACTATGGCTACACCTTC. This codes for CSARVGTEDYGYTF.

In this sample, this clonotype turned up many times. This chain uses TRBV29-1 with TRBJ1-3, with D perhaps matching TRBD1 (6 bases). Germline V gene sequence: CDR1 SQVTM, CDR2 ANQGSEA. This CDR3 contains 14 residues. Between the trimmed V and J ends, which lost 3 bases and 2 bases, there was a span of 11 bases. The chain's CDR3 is CSVEVGGTGNTIYF. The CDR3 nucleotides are TGCAGCGTTGAGGTCGGGGGCACTGGAAACACCATATATTTT.

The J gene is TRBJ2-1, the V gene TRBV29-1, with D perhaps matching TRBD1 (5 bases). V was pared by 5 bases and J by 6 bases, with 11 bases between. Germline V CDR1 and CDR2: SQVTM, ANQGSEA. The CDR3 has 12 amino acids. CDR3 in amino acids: CSVRQDSNEQFF. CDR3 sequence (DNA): TGCAGCGTTCGACAAGACAGCAATGAGCAGTTCTTC.

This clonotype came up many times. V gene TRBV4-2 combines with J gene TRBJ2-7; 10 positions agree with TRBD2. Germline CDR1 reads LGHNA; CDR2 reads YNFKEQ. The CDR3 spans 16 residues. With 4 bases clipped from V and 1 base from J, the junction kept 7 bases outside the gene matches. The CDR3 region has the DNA TGTGCCAGCAGCCCCCCCGGGACTAGCGTTTCCTACGAGCAGTACTTC. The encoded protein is CASSPPGTSVSYEQYF.

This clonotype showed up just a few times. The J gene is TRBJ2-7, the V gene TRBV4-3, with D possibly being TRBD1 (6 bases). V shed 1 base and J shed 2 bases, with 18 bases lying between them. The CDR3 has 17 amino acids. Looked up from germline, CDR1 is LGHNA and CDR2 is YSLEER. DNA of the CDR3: TGCGCCAGCAGCCAAGGGGGGTATGGGACAAGACCCTACGAGCAGTACTTC. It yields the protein CASSQGGYGTRPYEQYF.

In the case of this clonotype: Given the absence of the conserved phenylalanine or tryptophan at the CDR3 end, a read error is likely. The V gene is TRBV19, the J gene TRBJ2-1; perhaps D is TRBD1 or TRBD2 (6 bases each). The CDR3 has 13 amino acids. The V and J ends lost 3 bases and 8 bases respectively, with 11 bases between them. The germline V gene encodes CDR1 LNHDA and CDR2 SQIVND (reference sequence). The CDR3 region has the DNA TGTGCCAGTAGTATGATGGGGGGCTATGAGCAGTTCCTC. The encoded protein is CASSMMGGYEQFL.

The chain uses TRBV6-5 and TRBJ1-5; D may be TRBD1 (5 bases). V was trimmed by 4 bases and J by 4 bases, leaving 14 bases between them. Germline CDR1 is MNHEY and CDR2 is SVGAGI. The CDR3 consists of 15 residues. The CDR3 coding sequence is TGTGCCAGCAGTTCCGACTGGGGGGGGAATCAGCCCCAGCATTTT. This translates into CASSSDWGGNQPQHF.

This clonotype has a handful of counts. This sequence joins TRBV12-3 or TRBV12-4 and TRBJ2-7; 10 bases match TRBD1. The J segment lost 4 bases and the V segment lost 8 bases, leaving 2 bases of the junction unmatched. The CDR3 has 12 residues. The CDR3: CASGTGVYEQYF. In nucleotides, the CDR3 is TGTGCCAGCGGGACAGGGGTTTACGAGCAGTACTTC.

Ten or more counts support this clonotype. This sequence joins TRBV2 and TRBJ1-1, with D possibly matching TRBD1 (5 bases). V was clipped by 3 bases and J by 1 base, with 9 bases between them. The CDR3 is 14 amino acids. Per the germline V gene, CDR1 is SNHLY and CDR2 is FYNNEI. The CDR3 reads CASSETARNTEAFF. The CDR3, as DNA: TGTGCCAGCAGTGAGACAGCCAGGAACACTGAAGCTTTCTTT.

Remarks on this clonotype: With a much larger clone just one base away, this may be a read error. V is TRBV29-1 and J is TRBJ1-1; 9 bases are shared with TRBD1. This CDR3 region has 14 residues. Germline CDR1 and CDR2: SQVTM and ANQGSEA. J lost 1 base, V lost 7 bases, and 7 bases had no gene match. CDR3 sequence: CSGSGTGPNTEAFF. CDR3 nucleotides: TGCAGCGGGAGCGGGACAGGGCCGAACACTGAAGCTTTCTTT.

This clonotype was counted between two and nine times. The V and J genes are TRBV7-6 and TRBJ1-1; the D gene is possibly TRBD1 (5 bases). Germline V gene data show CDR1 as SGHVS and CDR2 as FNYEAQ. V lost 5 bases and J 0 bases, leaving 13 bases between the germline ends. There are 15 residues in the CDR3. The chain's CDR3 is CASSPELGVNTEAFF. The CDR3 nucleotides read TGTGCCAGCAGCCCCGAATTGGGGGTGAACACTGAAGCTTTCTTT.

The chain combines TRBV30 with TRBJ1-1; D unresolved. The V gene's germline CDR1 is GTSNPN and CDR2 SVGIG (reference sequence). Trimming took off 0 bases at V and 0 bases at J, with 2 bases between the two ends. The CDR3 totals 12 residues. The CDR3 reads CAWSVMNTEAFF. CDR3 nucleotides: TGTGCCTGGAGTGTAATGAACACTGAAGCTTTCTTT.

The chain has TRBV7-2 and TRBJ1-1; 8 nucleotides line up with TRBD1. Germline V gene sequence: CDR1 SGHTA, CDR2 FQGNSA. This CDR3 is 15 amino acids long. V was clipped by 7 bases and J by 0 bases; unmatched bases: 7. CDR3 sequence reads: CASTQRDRLNTEAFF. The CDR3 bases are TGTGCCAGCACCCAAAGGGACAGGCTGAACACTGAAGCTTTCTTT.

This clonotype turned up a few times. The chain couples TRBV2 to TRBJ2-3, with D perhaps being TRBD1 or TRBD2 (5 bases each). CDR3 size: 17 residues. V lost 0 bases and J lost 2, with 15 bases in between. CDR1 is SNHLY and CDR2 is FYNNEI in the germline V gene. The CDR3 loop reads CASSEALRWGTTDTQYF. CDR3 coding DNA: TGTGCCAGCAGTGAAGCGCTTCGATGGGGGACCACAGATACGCAGTATTTT.

As DNA, the CDR3 is TGTGCCTGGAGTGTAGTTGGGGAGCCCCAGCATTTT. The encoded protein is CAWSVVGEPQHF. This chain joins TRBV30 and TRBJ1-5; D remains ambiguous. Trimming left V 0 bases short and J 8 bases short, with 8 bases between. Germline CDR1 reads GTSNPN; CDR2 reads SVGIG (reference sequence). The CDR3 extends over 12 amino acids.

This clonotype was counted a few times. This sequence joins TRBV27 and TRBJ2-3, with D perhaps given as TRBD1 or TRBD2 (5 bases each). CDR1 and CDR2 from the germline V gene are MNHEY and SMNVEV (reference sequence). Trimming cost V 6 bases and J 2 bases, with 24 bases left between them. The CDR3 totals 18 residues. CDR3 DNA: TGTGCCAGCAGACTACTACCGGGACCCTTAAGCGACACAGATACGCAGTATTTT. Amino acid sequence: CASRLLPGPLSDTDTQYF.

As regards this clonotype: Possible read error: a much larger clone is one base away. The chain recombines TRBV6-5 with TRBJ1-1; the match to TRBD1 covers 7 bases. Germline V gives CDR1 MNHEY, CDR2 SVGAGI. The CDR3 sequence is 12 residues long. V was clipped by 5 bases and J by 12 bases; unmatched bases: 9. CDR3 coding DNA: TGTGCCAGCAGTCACCCGGGACAGCAAACTTTCTTT. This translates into CASSHPGQQTFF.

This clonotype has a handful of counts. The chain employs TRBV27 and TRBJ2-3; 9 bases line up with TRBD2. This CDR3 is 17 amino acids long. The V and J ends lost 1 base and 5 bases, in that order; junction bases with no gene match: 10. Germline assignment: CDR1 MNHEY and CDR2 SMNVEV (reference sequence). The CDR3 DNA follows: TGTGCCAGCAGTTTATGGTCCGGCGGGGGGGCCGAAGATACGCAGTATTTT. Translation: CASSLWSGGGAEDTQYF.

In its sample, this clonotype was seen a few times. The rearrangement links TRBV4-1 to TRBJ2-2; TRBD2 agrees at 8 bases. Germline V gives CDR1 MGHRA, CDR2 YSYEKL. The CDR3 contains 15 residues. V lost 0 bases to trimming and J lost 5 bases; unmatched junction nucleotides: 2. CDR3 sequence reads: CASSQDTGGTGELFF. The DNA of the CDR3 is TGCGCCAGCAGCCAAGATACGGGGGGGACCGGGGAGCTGTTTTTT.

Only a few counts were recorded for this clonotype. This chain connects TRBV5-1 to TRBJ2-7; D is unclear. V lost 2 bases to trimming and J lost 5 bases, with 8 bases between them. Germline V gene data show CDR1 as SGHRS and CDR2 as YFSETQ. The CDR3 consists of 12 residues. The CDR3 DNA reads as TGCGCCAGCAGCTTTAACTGGGACGAGCAGTACTTC. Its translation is CASSFNWDEQYF.